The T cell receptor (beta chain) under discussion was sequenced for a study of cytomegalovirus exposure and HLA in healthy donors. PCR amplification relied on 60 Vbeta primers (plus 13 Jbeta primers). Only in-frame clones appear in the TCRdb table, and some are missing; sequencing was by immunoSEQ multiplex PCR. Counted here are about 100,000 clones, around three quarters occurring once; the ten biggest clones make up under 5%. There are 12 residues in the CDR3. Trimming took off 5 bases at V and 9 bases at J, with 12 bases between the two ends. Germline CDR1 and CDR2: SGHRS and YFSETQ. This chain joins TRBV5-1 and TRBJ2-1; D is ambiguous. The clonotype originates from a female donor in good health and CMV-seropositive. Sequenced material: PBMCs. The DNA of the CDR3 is TGCGCCAGCAGAACCCCCTCAGGTGAGCAGTTCTTC. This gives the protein CASRTPSGEQFF.